Shown below are 21 T cell receptor beta chains from a single sample sequenced in a study of T-cell memory formation after mild COVID-19. Via MiXCR, TCRdb re-called the 5' RACE reads, giving one row per CDR3 protein. Among about 290,000 distinct CDR3 sequences listed, more than 15% were seen once. The sample comprised PBMCs or a T cell subset sorted from them (not recorded which). The receptors come from a man younger than 35 who had mild COVID-19 (a few samples of this study predate the infection). Cell type and time point are not known.

The chain recombines TRBV6-5 with TRBJ1-4; D gene unclear. Germline CDR1 and CDR2: MNHEY and SVGAGI. V was shortened by 0 bases and J by 0 bases, with 20 bases between the two germline ends. The CDR3 has 20 residues. CDR3 protein: CASSYSAKATREATNEKLFF. CDR3 sequence (DNA): TGTGCCAGCAGTTACTCGGCCAAGGCCACGAGGGAAGCAACTAATGAAAAACTGTTTTTT.

The rearrangement joins TRBV5-1 to TRBJ1-6; tentatively, D is TRBD1 (6 bases). Germline assignment: CDR1 SGHRS and CDR2 YFSETQ. Trimming took off 3 bases at V and 14 bases at J, with 27 bases between the two ends. The CDR3 length is 17 residues. The CDR3 here is CASSSPKGGTDLLTLHF. The DNA for the CDR3 is TGCGCCAGCAGCTCGCCGAAAGGGGGGACCGACCTTCTGACCCTCCACTTT.

This clonotype was counted a few times. The chain couples TRBV12-3 or TRBV12-4 to TRBJ2-3; maybe TRBD2 (5 bases). The CDR3 is 12 amino acids. Trimming stripped 7 bases from V and 5 bases from J, with 10 bases between. For the CDR3, the DNA is TGTGCCAGCACCTGGGAGCTAGATACGCAGTATTTT. Residues: CASTWELDTQYF.

Concerning this clonotype: The junction and the germline gene differ at one end; a read error may be behind it. The genes are TRBV4-3 and TRBJ1-2; 10 nucleotides align to TRBD1. Germline V gene data show CDR1 as LGHNA and CDR2 as YSLEER. The CDR3 totals 16 residues. The CDR3 DNA follows: TGCGCCAGCAGCCAGATGGAGTCTAGGGACAGGGGCCATGAGGCCTTC. This translates into CASSQMESRDRGHEAF.

Only a few counts were recorded for this clonotype. This chain connects TRBV5-1 to TRBJ1-6; possible D gene TRBD1, 6 bases. Germline V gene lookup returns CDR1 SGHRS and CDR2 YFSETQ. The CDR3 runs 14 residues. V was cut by 2 bases and J by 7 bases, with 10 bases left in between. The CDR3 nucleotides are TGCGCCAGCAGCTTTGGGGGACAAAATTCACCCCTCCACTTT. Protein product: CASSFGGQNSPLHF.

The table lists this clonotype with many counts. The J gene is TRBJ2-7, the V gene TRBV7-6, with 7 bases identical to TRBD1. Germline loops: CDR1 SGHVS, CDR2 FNYEAQ. V was clipped by 5 bases and J by 7 bases; unmatched bases: 8. The CDR3 loop spans 13 amino acids. The CDR3 coding sequence is TGTGCCAGCAGCCTCGGGACAGTTCAAGAGCAGTACTTC. Protein product: CASSLGTVQEQYF.

The chain employs TRBV6-5 and TRBJ1-1, with D possibly being TRBD1 (6 bases). The CDR3 is made up of 13 amino acids. Trimming removed 4 bases from V and 0 bases from J, with 6 bases in between. The germline V gene has CDR1 MNHEY and CDR2 SVGAGI. The CDR3 protein is CASSWTVNTEAFF. CDR3 coding DNA: TGTGCCAGCAGTTGGACAGTGAACACTGAAGCTTTCTTT.

The J gene is TRBJ1-3, the V gene TRBV4-3; 7 bases map to TRBD1. CDR3 size: 14 residues. Germline loops: CDR1 LGHNA, CDR2 YSLEER. Trimming took 2 bases from V and 4 from J; bases not matched to a gene: 2. The CDR3 region is CASSQQQGGNTIYF. CDR3 coding DNA: TGCGCCAGCAGCCAACAACAGGGGGGAAACACCATATATTTT.

This sequence joins TRBV20-1 and TRBJ1-1; D uncertain. The CDR3 has 12 residues. V was pared by 6 bases and J by 8 bases, with 16 bases between. Germline lookup yields CDR1 DFQATT and CDR2 SNEGSKA (reference sequence). CDR3 amino acids: CSAPFAGNEAFF. Written as DNA, the CDR3 is TGCAGTGCCCCTTTTGCGGGCAACGAAGCTTTCTTT.

This chain connects TRBV12-3 or TRBV12-4 to TRBJ1-2, with TRBD1 matching 8 bases. With V trimmed by 4 bases and J by 8 bases, 9 bases remained unmatched. This CDR3 region has 14 residues. CDR3 coding DNA: TGTGCCAGCAGTTCCCTGGGACAGGCGAAAGGCTACACCTTC. Residues: CASSSLGQAKGYTF.

This clonotype was seen only a few times. This sequence joins TRBV5-1 and TRBJ1-1; TRBD1 aligns across 9 bases. This CDR3 region has 14 residues. Trimming at V came to 4 bases and at J to 6 bases, leaving 7 bases not matched to a gene. CDR1 SGHRS and CDR2 YFSETQ come from the germline V gene. In DNA, the CDR3 is TGCGCCAGCAGCCTAGGACAGGGGTCCTCTGAAGCTTTCTTT. It codes for CASSLGQGSSEAFF.

The V call is TRBV7-6, the J call TRBJ1-1; D is ambiguous. Germline loops: CDR1 SGHVS, CDR2 FNYEAQ. The length of the CDR3 is 12 residues. V lost 5 bases, J lost 8 bases, and 12 bases lay in between. The CDR3 DNA follows: TGTGCCAGCAGCCCCCTTGGAGGCGAAGCTTTCTTT. Amino acid sequence: CASSPLGGEAFF.

V usage is TRBV7-2 and J usage is TRBJ1-2; TRBD1 matches 9 bases. CDR1 and CDR2 (germline): SGHTA, FQGNSA. The V gene end was trimmed by 5 bases and the J gene end by 5 bases; junction bases not matched to a gene: 3. The CDR3 loop spans 13 amino acids. Here the CDR3 reads CASSGGTGYGYTF. CDR3 sequence (DNA): TGTGCCAGCAGCGGGGGGACAGGGTATGGCTACACCTTC.

In this sample, this clonotype turned up a few times. The V and J genes are TRBV28 and TRBJ2-7, with TRBD1 identical over 7 bases. CDR3 length equals 13 residues. Trimming removed 3 bases from V and 5 bases from J; junction bases left unmatched: 4. Germline CDR1 and CDR2: MDHEN and SYDVKM. The CDR3 bases are TGTGCCAGCAGTTTCCGGACAGGTGACGAGCAGTACGTC. Translation: CASSFRTGDEQYV.

V is TRBV11-2 and J is TRBJ1-5; unclear D gene. Germline V gene lookup returns CDR1 SGHAT and CDR2 FQNNGV. This CDR3 spans 14 amino acids. Trimming removed 5 bases from V and 7 bases from J, with 15 bases in between. CDR3 bases: TGTGCCAGCAGCATGGACGGACTGATGCAGCCCCAGCATTTT. It encodes CASSMDGLMQPQHF. The whole variable domain, remainder taken from reference TRBV11-2 and TRBJ1-5, is EAGVAQSPRYKIIEKRQSVAFWCNPISGHATLYWYQQILGQGPKLLIQFQNNGVVDDSQLPKDRFSAERLKGVDSTLKIQPAKLEDSAVYLCASSMDGLMQPQHFGDGTRLSIL.

This clonotype was seen at least ten times. V and J are TRBV7-9 and TRBJ1-1; no reliable D call. V was trimmed by 3 bases and J by 1 base, leaving 6 bases between them. Germline V gene sequence: CDR1 SEHNR, CDR2 FQNEAQ (reference sequence). There are 13 residues in the CDR3. The CDR3 sequence: CASSFVGNTEAFF. CDR3 coding DNA: TGTGCCAGCAGCTTTGTGGGGAACACTGAAGCTTTCTTT.

A few counts support this clonotype. The chain combines TRBV7-9 with TRBJ2-3; a possible D gene is TRBD2 (6 bases). Trimming removed 8 bases at V and 4 bases at J, with 25 bases between. CDR1 is SEHNR, CDR2 FQNEAQ, per germline (reference sequence). The CDR3 totals 17 residues. CDR3 nucleotides: TGTGCCAGCCTAAGACGATCGTTTGCCCCTAGCGCAGATACGCAGTATTTT. Protein product: CASLRRSFAPSADTQYF. The full variable domain, rest sourced from reference TRBV7-9 and TRBJ2-3, is DTGVSQNPRHKITKRGQNVTFRCDPISEHNRLYWYRQTLGQGPEFLTYFQNEAQLEKSRLLSDRFSAERPKGSFSTLEIQRTEQGDSAMYLCASLRRSFAPSADTQYFGPGTRLTVL.

This clonotype has at least ten counts. This rearrangement joins TRBV5-1 to TRBJ2-3; TRBD2 is a possible D gene (6 bases). The V end was cut by 0 bases, the J end by 1 base, with 12 bases between. The CDR3 extends over 16 amino acids. Germline V gene sequence: CDR1 SGHRS, CDR2 YFSETQ. The CDR3 loop reads CASSLALGGGTDTQYF. The CDR3 DNA follows: TGCGCCAGCAGCTTGGCCCTGGGCGGGGGCACAGATACGCAGTATTTT.

There are a few counts of this clonotype. The chain employs TRBV7-2 and TRBJ2-1; D remains ambiguous. The ends were cut back, 3 bases at V and 0 bases at J, with 9 bases in the middle. This CDR3 has 15 amino acids. CDR1 and CDR2 (germline): SGHTA, FQGNSA. The CDR3 region has the DNA TGTGCCAGCAGCTTCTCGCGTCCCTCCTACAATGAGCAGTTCTTC. Encoded protein: CASSFSRPSYNEQFF.

This clonotype was recorded many times. The J gene is TRBJ1-6, the V gene TRBV5-6, with D possibly TRBD1 on 5 matching bases. Per the germline V gene, CDR1 is SGHDT and CDR2 is YYEEEE. The CDR3 totals 14 residues. The V end lost 0 bases, the J end lost 9 bases, and 10 bases lay between the germline ends. CDR3: CASSLGLGGSPLHF. CDR3 bases: TGTGCCAGCAGCTTGGGTCTTGGGGGTTCACCCCTCCACTTT. Full variable domain (missing parts from reference TRBV5-6 and TRBJ1-6): DAGVTQSPTHLIKTRGQQVTLRCSPKSGHDTVSWYQQALGQGPQFIFQYYEEEERQRGNFPDRFSGHQFPNYSSELNVNALLLGDSALYLCASSLGLGGSPLHFGNGTRLTVT.

This clonotype has only a few counts. V usage is TRBV6-5 and J usage is TRBJ2-6; unclear D gene. The CDR3 is made up of 16 amino acids. The germline CDR1 and CDR2 sequences are MNHEY and SVGAGI. V lost 0 bases, J lost 1 base, and 7 bases lay in between. In DNA form, the CDR3 reads TGTGCCAGCAGTTACTCGAGTGGGTCTGGGGCCAACGTCCTGACTTTC. Residues: CASSYSSGSGANVLTF.